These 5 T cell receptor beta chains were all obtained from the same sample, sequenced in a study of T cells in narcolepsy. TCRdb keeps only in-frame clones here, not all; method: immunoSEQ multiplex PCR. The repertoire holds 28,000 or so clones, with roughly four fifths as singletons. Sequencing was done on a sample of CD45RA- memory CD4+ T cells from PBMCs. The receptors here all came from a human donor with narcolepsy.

This chain's CDR3 is CASRPTGYPSYEQYF. CDR3 nucleotides: TGTGCCAGCAGACCAACAGGGTACCCCTCTTACGAGCAGTACTTC. The chain has TRBV11-2 and TRBJ2-7; the D gene is possibly TRBD1 (6 bases). V dropped 6 bases and J dropped 4 bases, with 19 bases sitting between them. This CDR3 region has 15 residues. Per the germline V gene, CDR1 is SGHAT and CDR2 is FQNNGV.

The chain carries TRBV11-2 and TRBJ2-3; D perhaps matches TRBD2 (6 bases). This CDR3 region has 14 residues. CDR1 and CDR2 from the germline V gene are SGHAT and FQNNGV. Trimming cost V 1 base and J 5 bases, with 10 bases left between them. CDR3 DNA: TGTGCCAGCAGCTTAGCGGACGGGAGAGATACGCAGTATTTT. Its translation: CASSLADGRDTQYF.

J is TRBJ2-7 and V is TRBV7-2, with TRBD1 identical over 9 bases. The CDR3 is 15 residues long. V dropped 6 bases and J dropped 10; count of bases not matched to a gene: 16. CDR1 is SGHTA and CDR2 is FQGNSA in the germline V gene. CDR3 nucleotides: TGTGCCAGCAGTCCGACCCGGGACAGGGCGCTCTATCAGTACTTC. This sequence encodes CASSPTRDRALYQYF.

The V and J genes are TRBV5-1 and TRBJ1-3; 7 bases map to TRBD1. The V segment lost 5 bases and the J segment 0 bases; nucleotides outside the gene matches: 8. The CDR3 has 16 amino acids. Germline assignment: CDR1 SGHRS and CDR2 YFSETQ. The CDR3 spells CASREGAGASGNTIYF. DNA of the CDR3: TGCGCCAGCAGGGAGGGGGCAGGCGCCTCTGGAAACACCATATATTTT.

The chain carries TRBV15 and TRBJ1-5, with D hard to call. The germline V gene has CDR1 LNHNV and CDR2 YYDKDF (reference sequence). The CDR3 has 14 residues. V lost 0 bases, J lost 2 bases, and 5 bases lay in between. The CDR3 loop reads CATSRDFGNQPQHF. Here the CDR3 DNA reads TGTGCCACCAGCAGAGATTTCGGCAATCAGCCCCAGCATTTT.